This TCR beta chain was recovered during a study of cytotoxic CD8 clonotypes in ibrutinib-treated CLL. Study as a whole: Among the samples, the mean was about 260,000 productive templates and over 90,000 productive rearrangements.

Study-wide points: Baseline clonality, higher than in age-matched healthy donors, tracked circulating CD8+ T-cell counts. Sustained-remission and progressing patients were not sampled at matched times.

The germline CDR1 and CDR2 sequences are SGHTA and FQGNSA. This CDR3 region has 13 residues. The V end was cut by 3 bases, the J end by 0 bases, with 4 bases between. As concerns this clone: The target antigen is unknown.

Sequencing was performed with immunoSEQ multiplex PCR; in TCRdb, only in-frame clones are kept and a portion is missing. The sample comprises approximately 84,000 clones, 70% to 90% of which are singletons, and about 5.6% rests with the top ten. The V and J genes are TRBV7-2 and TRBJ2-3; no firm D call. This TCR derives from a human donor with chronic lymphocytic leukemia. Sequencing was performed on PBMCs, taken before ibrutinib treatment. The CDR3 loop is CASSLVSTDTQYF. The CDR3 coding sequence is TGTGCCAGCAGCTTGGTTAGCACAGATACGCAGTATTTT. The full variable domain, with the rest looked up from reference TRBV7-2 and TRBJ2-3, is GAGVSQSPSNKVTEKGKDVELRCDPISGHTALYWYRQSLGQGLEFLIYFQGNSAPDKSGLPSDRFSAERTGGSVSTLTIQRTQQEDSAVYLCASSLVSTDTQYFGPGTRLTVL.